The sequence of this T cell receptor (beta chain) was determined in a study of shared clonotypes between healthy human individuals. Into CD45RA+ naive and CD45RA-negative memory subsets, the CD4+ cells were split. Comments on this clone: The antigen is not known.

Some clones are missing from TCRdb's copy, which holds only in-frame ones; the method was immunoSEQ multiplex PCR. The data contain 2 million to 2.5 million clones, 92% of them singletons. Study-wide findings and caveats: Non-shared clonotypes showed lower generation probabilities than clonotypes common to all four donors. Blood alone was sampled, and tissue repertoires likely differ.

V was cut by 1 base and J by 7 bases, with 8 bases left in between. CDR1 LGHNT and CDR2 FRNRAP come from the germline V gene. The CDR3 has 13 residues. Sequenced material: naive CD4+ T cells from PBMCs. As for subset: CD45RA+ positively selected. This clonotype was sampled from a man between 18 and 29 years old in good health. Some clones in this sample may be carry-over from other donors' samples. The chain combines TRBV12-5 with TRBJ1-5; D is ambiguous. The CDR3 DNA follows: TGTGCTAGTGGTTTGGAGGCGGGGCAGCCCCAGCATTTT. Translation gives CASGLEAGQPQHF.